These 22 T cell receptor beta chains were all obtained from the same sample, sequenced in a study of identical twins. MiXCR was run by TCRdb on the 5' RACE reads, yielding one entry per CDR3 protein. Among 200,000 to 300,000 distinct CDR3 sequences listed, roughly 10% were seen once. Source material: memory T cells sorted from blood. The origin of the receptors is a man in his fifties or sixties in good health.

There are a few counts of this clonotype. This chain uses TRBV6-5 with TRBJ2-7; possible D gene TRBD1, 5 bases. This CDR3 has 16 amino acids. Per germline, CDR1 MNHEY and CDR2 SVGAGI. V lost 0 bases to trimming and J lost 1 base, with 13 bases between them. The CDR3 sequence is CASSYSTARLSYEQYF. The CDR3 bases are TGTGCCAGCAGTTACTCGACAGCCCGGTTATCCTACGAGCAGTACTTC.

The chain links TRBV20-1 to TRBJ2-1; TRBD2 is a possible D gene (6 bases). The CDR3 length is 17 residues. The V and J ends lost 1 base and 0 bases respectively, with 16 bases between them. From germline, CDR1 is DFQATT and CDR2 SNEGSKA (reference sequence). The CDR3 sequence: CSARVLGEATSYNEQFF. The CDR3 region has the DNA TGCAGTGCTAGAGTGCTTGGGGAGGCAACCTCCTACAATGAGCAGTTCTTC.

CDR3 residues: CSARAPTASYNEQFF. For the CDR3, the DNA is TGCAGTGCTAGAGCGCCAACGGCATCCTACAATGAGCAGTTCTTC. The chain is built from TRBV20-1 and TRBJ2-1; D unresolved. The CDR3 consists of 15 residues. V shed 1 base and J shed 1 base, with 11 bases lying between them. Looked up from germline, CDR1 is DFQATT and CDR2 is SNEGSKA (reference sequence).

This clonotype was detected many times. The chain couples TRBV7-9 to TRBJ2-3; D is uncertain. Trimming shortened V by 4 bases and J by 6 bases, and 20 bases separated the two germline ends. Germline CDR1 reads SEHNR; CDR2 reads FQNEAQ (reference sequence). This CDR3 is 16 amino acids long. The CDR3 DNA sequence: TGTGCCAGCAGCTCCCAATCGACCTTCCCGAGGGATACGCAGTATTTT. Translating gives CASSSQSTFPRDTQYF.

This clonotype has more than one count but fewer than ten. The rearrangement joins TRBV12-3 or TRBV12-4 to TRBJ1-1, with 7 bases identical to TRBD1. The trim removed 6 bases at V and 2 bases at J, leaving 9 bases unmatched. The CDR3 contains 15 residues. Written as DNA, the CDR3 is TGTGCCAGCAGCCCGACGACAGGGATCAACACTGAAGCTTTCTTT. This sequence encodes CASSPTTGINTEAFF.

The rearrangement joins TRBV19 to TRBJ2-7, with TRBD1 matching 7 bases. V was pared by 5 bases and J by 0 bases, with 4 bases of the junction left unmatched. CDR3 length: 14 amino acids. Germline loops: CDR1 LNHDA, CDR2 SQIVND (reference sequence). This CDR3 reads CASSETGHSYEQYF. The CDR3 DNA follows: TGTGCCAGTAGTGAGACAGGGCACTCCTACGAGCAGTACTTC.

The sample holds a few counts of this clonotype. The chain uses TRBV7-2 and TRBJ2-7; possibly TRBD2 for D (5 bases). The CDR3 sequence is 13 residues long. CDR1 and CDR2 from the germline V gene are SGHTA and FQGNSA. V lost 5 bases, J lost 0 bases, and 8 bases lay in between. CDR3 residues: CASSPRVSYEQYF. In nucleotides, the CDR3 is TGTGCCAGCAGCCCGAGGGTCTCCTACGAGCAGTACTTC.

This clonotype appeared a single time. This rearrangement joins TRBV23-1 to TRBJ2-3; TRBD2 matches 9 bases. TRBV23-1 qualifies as an ORF whose function is uncertain. The CDR3 spans 18 residues. Trimming took 6 bases from V and 2 from J; bases not matched to a gene: 15. CDR3 loop: CASSHSGRLAETTDTQYF. The CDR3, as DNA: TGCGCCAGCAGCCATAGCGGCCGACTAGCGGAGACCACAGATACGCAGTATTTT.

This chain joins TRBV5-1 and TRBJ2-7; D is possibly TRBD1 or TRBD2 (5 bases each). This CDR3 region has 14 residues. The ends were cut back, 5 bases at V and 7 bases at J, with 19 bases in the middle. Germline V gives CDR1 SGHRS, CDR2 YFSETQ. CDR3 amino acids: CASRNAGTGEEQYF. The DNA of the CDR3 is TGCGCCAGCAGGAATGCCGGGACCGGAGAAGAGCAGTACTTC.

This clonotype was detected a few times. This rearrangement joins TRBV12-3 or TRBV12-4 to TRBJ2-2; D is perhaps TRBD1 (5 bases). This CDR3 spans 16 amino acids. The V and J ends lost 2 bases and 6 bases respectively, with 16 bases between them. For the CDR3, the DNA is TGTGCCAGCAGTTTAATCTGGGGCCGGGCGTCCGGGGAGCTGTTTTTT. Translation: CASSLIWGRASGELFF.

This clonotype was found many times. The chain joins TRBV6-1 to TRBJ1-5; possible D gene TRBD1, 6 bases. This CDR3 is built from 14 residues. V gave up 5 bases and J gave up 7 bases, with 15 bases separating them. From germline, CDR1 is MNHNS and CDR2 SASEGT. The CDR3 region has the DNA TGTGCCAGCAGTCGCCAGGGGTCGAGCCAGCCCCAGCATTTT. Translating gives CASSRQGSSQPQHF.

This clonotype has ten or more counts. One end of the junction varies from germline; a read error may be responsible. The gene calls are TRBV29-1 and TRBJ2-1; 7 positions agree with TRBD2. This CDR3 is 19 amino acids long. Germline values: CDR1 SQVTM, CDR2 ANQGSEA. The CDR3 nucleotides read TGCAGCGTTAAAGATGCCGGGACTAAAACGATCAGCAGCTACAATGAGCAGTTCTTC. It is translated as CSVKDAGTKTISSYNEQFF.

The chain links TRBV7-6 to TRBJ2-7, with TRBD1 as a possible D gene (6 bases). The CDR3 has 14 amino acids. Per the germline V gene, CDR1 is SGHVS and CDR2 is FNYEAQ. The V end was cut by 2 bases, the J end by 3 bases, with 11 bases between. The CDR3: CASSLTGKNYEQYF. The CDR3 DNA reads as TGTGCCAGCAGCTTAACAGGGAAGAACTACGAGCAGTACTTC.

In its sample, this clonotype was seen a few times. This chain connects TRBV7-2 to TRBJ2-3; D gene uncertain. This CDR3 has 16 residues. Germline CDR1 reads SGHTA; CDR2 reads FQGNSA. The ends were cut back, 0 bases at V and 1 base at J, with 11 bases in the middle. In nucleotides, the CDR3 is TGTGCCAGCAGCTTAGCCCTGGACCGACGCACAGATACGCAGTATTTT. Its protein product is CASSLALDRRTDTQYF.

This clonotype appeared a few times. V gene TRBV9 combines with J gene TRBJ2-1; 12 nucleotides align to TRBD2. CDR1 is SGDLS and CDR2 is YYNGEE in the germline V gene. The CDR3 sequence is 15 residues long. The V and J ends lost 3 bases and 7 bases, in that order; junction bases with no gene match: 5. This chain's CDR3 is CASSGLAGGLNEQFF. The CDR3 nucleotides read TGTGCCAGCAGCGGCCTAGCGGGAGGGCTTAATGAGCAGTTCTTC.

This clonotype came up many times. This chain uses TRBV20-1 with TRBJ1-2; D is undetermined. The CDR3 consists of 13 residues. V gave up 0 bases and J gave up 1 base, with 6 bases separating them. The V gene's germline CDR1 is DFQATT and CDR2 SNEGSKA (reference sequence). CDR3 loop: CSAREGSNYGYTF. CDR3 nucleotides: TGCAGTGCTAGAGAGGGTAGTAACTATGGCTACACCTTC.

Ten or more counts support this clonotype. This sequence joins TRBV5-1 and TRBJ1-6; possibly TRBD1 for D (6 bases). Trimming shortened V by 0 bases and J by 8 bases, and 9 bases separated the two germline ends. Germline values: CDR1 SGHRS, CDR2 YFSETQ. There are 14 residues in the CDR3. Here the CDR3 DNA reads TGCGCCAGCAGCTTGGACAGGGCTCATTCACCCCTCCACTTT. This codes for CASSLDRAHSPLHF.

This clonotype came up many times. DNA for the CDR3: TGTGCCAGCAGCCCCGACAGGGTGGGTGAGCAGTTCTTC. Its translation: CASSPDRVGEQFF. J is TRBJ2-1 and V is TRBV12-3 or TRBV12-4; TRBD1 aligns across 7 bases. J lost 9 bases, V lost 6 bases, and 8 bases had no gene match. This CDR3 has 13 amino acids.

This chain uses TRBV20-1 with TRBJ2-7, with D hard to call. V was shortened by 3 bases and J by 6 bases, with 12 bases between the two germline ends. Germline V gene sequence: CDR1 DFQATT, CDR2 SNEGSKA (reference sequence). The CDR3 is made up of 12 amino acids. In nucleotides, the CDR3 is TGCAGTGCTAGGGCAACTCTGGGCGAGCAGTACTTC. This codes for CSARATLGEQYF.

This clonotype has only a few counts. The J gene is TRBJ2-3, the V gene TRBV10-2; 9 bases match TRBD2. CDR1 is WSHSY, CDR2 SAAADI, per germline. The CDR3 covers 15 residues. With 2 bases clipped from V and 9 bases from J, the junction kept 9 bases outside the gene matches. CDR3 nucleotide sequence: TGCGCCAGCAGTGAGAGCTCCGGGACTAGCTTAACGCAGTATTTT. Translation: CASSESSGTSLTQYF.

A few counts support this clonotype. The CDR3 DNA follows: TGTGCCAGCAGTTACACCTCCTACAATGAGCAGTTCTTC. Translation: CASSYTSYNEQFF. The chain links TRBV6-2 or TRBV6-3 to TRBJ2-1; D unclear. The CDR3 runs 13 residues. Deletions cut 2 bases from V and 0 bases from J, with 2 bases between. Per germline, CDR1 MNHEY and CDR2 SVGEGT.

This clonotype has just a few counts. The gene calls are TRBV7-9 and TRBJ2-2; no firm D call. This CDR3 is built from 12 residues. CDR1 SEHNR and CDR2 FQNEAQ come from the germline V gene (reference sequence). V was pared by 5 bases and J by 6 bases, with 7 bases between. The CDR3 DNA is TGTGCCAGCAGCCGCCCGGCCGGGGAGCTGTTTTTT. Translated, it gives CASSRPAGELFF.